This TCR beta chain was captured in a study of T cell repertoires in cytomegalovirus infection. This clonotype has a handful of counts. Its specificity is not known. TCRdb processed the reads anew with MiXCR; each CDR3 protein has one entry. The sample lists 200,000 or so distinct CDR3 sequences; about 30% were seen once. Study-level results: HLA-C-restricted CMV clonotypes gave the most frequent clonotype in two of eight donors. Of the TCR beta families, the public ones yielded a cumulative frequency that identified carriers of CMV plus the relevant HLA.

After removal of 5 bases from V and 8 bases from J, the junction contained 3 bases not matched to a gene. Germline CDR1 SGHDT, CDR2 YYEEEE. The CDR3 runs 11 residues. The receptor was derived from a human donor in good health (CMV status not recorded). Some clones in this sample may be carry-over from other donors' samples. The rearrangement links TRBV5-6 to TRBJ1-2; 7 nucleotides align to TRBD1. Sequencing input: PBMCs. CDR3 sequence reads: CASRRQGGYTF. As DNA, the CDR3 is TGTGCCAGCAGGCGACAGGGAGGCTACACCTTC.